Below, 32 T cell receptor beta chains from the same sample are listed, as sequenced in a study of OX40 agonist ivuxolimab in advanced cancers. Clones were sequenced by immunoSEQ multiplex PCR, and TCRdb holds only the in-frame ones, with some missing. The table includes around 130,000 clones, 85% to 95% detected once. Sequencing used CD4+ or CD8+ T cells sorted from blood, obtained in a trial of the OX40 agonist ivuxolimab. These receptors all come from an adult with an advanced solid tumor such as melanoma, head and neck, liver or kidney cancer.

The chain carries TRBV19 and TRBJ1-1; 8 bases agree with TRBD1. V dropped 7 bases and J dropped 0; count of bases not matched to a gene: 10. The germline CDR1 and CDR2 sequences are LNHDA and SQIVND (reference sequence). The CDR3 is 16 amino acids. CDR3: CASMRMTGAMNTEAFF. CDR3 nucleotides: TGTGCCAGTATGCGGATGACAGGGGCCATGAACACTGAAGCTTTCTTT.

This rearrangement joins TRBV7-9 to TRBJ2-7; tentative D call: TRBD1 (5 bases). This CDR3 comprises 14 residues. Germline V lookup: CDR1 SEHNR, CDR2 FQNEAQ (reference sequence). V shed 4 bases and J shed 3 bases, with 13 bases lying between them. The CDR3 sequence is CASSSRAGFYEQYF. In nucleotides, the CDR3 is TGTGCCAGCAGCTCCCGGGCAGGGTTCTACGAGCAGTACTTC.

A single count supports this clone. The CDR3 reads CASSSGLAGHEQYF. CDR3 nucleotide sequence: TGTGCCAGCTCATCGGGACTAGCGGGACACGAGCAGTACTTC. This chain links TRBV18 with TRBJ2-7; TRBD2 agrees at 13 bases. The CDR3 sequence is 14 residues long. CDR1 is KGHSH, CDR2 LQKENI, per germline. V trimming: 5 bases; J trimming: 5 bases; junction bases outside the gene matches: 3. Combining the CDR3 with reference TRBV18 and TRBJ2-7 gives the whole variable domain NAGVMQNPRHLVRRRGQEARLRCSPMKGHSHVYWYRQLPEEGLKFMVYLQKENIIDESGMPKERFSAEFPKEGPSILRIQQVVRGDSAAYFCASSSGLAGHEQYFGPGTRLTVT.

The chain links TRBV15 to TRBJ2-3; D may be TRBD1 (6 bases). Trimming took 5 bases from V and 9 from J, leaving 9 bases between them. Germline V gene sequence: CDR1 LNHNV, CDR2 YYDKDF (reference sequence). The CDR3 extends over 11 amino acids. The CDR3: CATSDRRTQYF. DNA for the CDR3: TGTGCCACCAGCGACAGGAGGACGCAGTATTTT.

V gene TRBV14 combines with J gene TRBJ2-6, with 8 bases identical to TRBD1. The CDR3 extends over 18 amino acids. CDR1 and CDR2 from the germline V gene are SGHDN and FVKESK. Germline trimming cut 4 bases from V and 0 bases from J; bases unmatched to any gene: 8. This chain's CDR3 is CASSPRTGRSSGANVLTF. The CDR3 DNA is TGTGCCAGCAGCCCTAGGACAGGGCGGAGCTCTGGGGCCAACGTCCTGACTTTC.

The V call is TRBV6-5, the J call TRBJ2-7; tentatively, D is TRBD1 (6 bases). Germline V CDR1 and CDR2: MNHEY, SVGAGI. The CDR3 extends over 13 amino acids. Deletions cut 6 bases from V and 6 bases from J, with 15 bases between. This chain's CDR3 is CASSRRRGSEQYF. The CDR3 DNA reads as TGTGCCAGCAGCAGGAGAAGGGGGTCCGAGCAGTACTTC.

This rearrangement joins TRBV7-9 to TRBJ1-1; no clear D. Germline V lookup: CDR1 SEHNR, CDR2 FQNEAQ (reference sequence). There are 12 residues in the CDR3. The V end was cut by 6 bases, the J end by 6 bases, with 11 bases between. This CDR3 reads CASSFDNPEAFF. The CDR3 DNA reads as TGTGCCAGCAGTTTTGATAACCCTGAAGCTTTCTTT.

The DNA for the CDR3 is TGTGCCAGCAGCCGGGGACTACAAGAGACCCAGTACTTC. Translating gives CASSRGLQETQYF. The chain employs TRBV7-3 and TRBJ2-5; 7 bases fit TRBD2. The germline CDR1 and CDR2 sequences are SGHTA and FQGTGA. With 5 bases clipped from V and 2 bases from J, the junction kept 2 bases outside the gene matches. This CDR3 is built from 13 residues.

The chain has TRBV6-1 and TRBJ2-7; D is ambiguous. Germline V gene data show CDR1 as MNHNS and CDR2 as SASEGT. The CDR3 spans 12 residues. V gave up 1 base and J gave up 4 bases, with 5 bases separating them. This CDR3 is CASSEGYYEQYF. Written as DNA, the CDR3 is TGTGCCAGCAGTGAAGGGTATTACGAGCAGTACTTC.

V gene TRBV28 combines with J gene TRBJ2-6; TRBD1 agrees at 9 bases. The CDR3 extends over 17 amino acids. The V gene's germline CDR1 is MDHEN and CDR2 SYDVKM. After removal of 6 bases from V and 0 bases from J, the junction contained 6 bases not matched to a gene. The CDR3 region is CASRWTGETSGANVLTF. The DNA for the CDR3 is TGTGCCAGCAGGTGGACAGGGGAAACCTCTGGGGCCAACGTCCTGACTTTC.

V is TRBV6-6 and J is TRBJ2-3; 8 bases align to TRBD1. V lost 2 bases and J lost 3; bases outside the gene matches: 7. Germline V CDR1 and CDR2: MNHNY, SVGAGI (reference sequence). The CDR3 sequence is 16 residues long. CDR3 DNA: TGTGCCAGCAGTTACATAGGTGGACAGGGAACAGATACGCAGTATTTT. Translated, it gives CASSYIGGQGTDTQYF.

The CDR3 spells CASRSRPVSYEQYF. The CDR3 DNA reads TGTGCCAGCAGAAGCAGGCCGGTCTCCTACGAGCAGTACTTC. The V and J genes are TRBV6-1 and TRBJ2-7; no clear D gene. This CDR3 region has 14 residues. Trimming took off 6 bases at V and 0 bases at J, with 12 bases between the two ends. Germline assignment: CDR1 MNHNS and CDR2 SASEGT.

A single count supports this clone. The CDR3 reads CASRTSGGVANEQFF. The DNA for the CDR3 is TGTGCCAGCAGGACTAGCGGGGGGGTAGCTAATGAGCAGTTCTTC. J is TRBJ2-1 and V is TRBV27, with 14 bases matching TRBD2. The J segment lost 7 bases and the V segment lost 6 bases, leaving 5 bases of the junction unmatched. The CDR3 runs to 15 residues. Germline CDR1 is MNHEY and CDR2 is SMNVEV (reference sequence).

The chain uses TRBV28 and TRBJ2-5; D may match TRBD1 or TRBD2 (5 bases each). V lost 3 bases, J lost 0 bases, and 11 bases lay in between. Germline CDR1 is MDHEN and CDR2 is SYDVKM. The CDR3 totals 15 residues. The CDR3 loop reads CASSFRGRNQETQYF. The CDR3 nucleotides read TGTGCCAGCAGTTTTAGGGGACGGAACCAAGAGACCCAGTACTTC.

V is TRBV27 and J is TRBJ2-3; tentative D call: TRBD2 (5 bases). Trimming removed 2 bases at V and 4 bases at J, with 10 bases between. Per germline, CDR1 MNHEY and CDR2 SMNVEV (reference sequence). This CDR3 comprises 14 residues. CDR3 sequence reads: CASSLISGADTQYF. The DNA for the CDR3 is TGTGCCAGCAGTTTAATCTCCGGGGCAGATACGCAGTATTTT.

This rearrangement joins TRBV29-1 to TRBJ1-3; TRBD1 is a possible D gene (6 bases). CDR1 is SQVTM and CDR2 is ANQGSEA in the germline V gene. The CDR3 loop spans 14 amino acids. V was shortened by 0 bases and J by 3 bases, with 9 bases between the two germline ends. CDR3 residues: CSVEEPGVGNTIYF. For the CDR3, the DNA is TGCAGCGTTGAAGAACCAGGGGTTGGAAACACCATATATTTT.

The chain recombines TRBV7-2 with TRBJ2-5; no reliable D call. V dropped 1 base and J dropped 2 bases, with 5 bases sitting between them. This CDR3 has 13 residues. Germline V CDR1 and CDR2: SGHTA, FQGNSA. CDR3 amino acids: CASSLGRQETQYF. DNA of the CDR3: TGTGCCAGCAGCTTAGGGCGGCAAGAGACCCAGTACTTC.

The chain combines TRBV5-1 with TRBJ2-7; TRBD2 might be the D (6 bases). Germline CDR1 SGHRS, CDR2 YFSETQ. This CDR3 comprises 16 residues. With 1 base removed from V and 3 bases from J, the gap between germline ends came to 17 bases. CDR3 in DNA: TGCGCCAGCAGCTTGATACCCAAGGGACTTGACTACGAGCAGTACTTC. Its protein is CASSLIPKGLDYEQYF.

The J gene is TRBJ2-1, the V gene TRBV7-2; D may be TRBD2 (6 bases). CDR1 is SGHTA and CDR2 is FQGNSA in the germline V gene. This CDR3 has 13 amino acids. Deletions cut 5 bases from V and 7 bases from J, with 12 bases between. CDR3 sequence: CASSLFAGNEQFF. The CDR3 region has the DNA TGTGCCAGCAGCCTATTCGCGGGGAATGAGCAGTTCTTC.

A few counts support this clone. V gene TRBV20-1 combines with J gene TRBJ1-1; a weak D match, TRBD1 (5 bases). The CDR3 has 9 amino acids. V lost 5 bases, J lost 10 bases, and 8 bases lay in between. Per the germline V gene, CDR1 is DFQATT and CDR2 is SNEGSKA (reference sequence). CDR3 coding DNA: TGCAGTGCTGGCGGGGCAGCTTTCTTT. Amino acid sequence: CSAGGAAFF.

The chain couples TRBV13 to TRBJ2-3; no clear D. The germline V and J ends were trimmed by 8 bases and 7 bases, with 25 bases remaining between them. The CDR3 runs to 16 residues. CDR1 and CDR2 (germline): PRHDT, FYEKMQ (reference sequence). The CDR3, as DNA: TGTGCCAGCCGGCAATCTTTGGTTTCACTCGGAAATACGCAGTATTTT. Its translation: CASRQSLVSLGNTQYF.

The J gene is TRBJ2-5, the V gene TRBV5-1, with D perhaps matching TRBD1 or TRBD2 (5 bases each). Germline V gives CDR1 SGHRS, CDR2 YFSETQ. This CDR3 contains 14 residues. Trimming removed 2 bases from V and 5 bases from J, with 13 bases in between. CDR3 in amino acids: CASSFRDPKETQYF. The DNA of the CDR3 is TGCGCCAGCAGCTTTCGGGACCCGAAGGAGACCCAGTACTTC. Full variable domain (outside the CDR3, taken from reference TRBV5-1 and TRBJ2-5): KAGVTQTPRYLIKTRGQQVTLSCSPISGHRSVSWYQQTPGQGLQFLFEYFSETQRNKGNFPGRFSGRQFSNSRSEMNVSTLELGDSALYLCASSFRDPKETQYFGPGTRLLVL.

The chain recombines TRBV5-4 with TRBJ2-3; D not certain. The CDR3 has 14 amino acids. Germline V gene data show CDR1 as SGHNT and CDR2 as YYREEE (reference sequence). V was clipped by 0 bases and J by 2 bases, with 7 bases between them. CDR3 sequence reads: CASSLDYPTDTQYF. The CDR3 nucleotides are TGTGCCAGCAGCTTGGACTACCCCACAGATACGCAGTATTTT.

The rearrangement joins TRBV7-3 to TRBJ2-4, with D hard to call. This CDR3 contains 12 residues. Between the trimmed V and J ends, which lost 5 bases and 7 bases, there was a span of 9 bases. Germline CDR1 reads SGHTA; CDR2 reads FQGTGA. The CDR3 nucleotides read TGTGCCAGCAGCCCCTATGGGAACATTCAGTACTTC. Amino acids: CASSPYGNIQYF.

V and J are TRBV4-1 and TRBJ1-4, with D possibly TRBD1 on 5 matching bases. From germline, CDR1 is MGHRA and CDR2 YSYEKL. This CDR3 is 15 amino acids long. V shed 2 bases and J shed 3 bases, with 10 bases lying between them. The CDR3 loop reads CASSQLTVANEKLFF. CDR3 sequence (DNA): TGCGCCAGCAGCCAATTGACAGTGGCTAATGAAAAACTGTTTTTT.

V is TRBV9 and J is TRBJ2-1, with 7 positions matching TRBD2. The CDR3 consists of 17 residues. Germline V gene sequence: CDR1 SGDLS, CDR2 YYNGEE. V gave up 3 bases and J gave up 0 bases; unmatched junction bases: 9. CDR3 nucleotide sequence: TGTGCCAGCAGCGACGACTACTCTAGCGGCTCCTACAATGAGCAGTTCTTC. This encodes CASSDDYSSGSYNEQFF.

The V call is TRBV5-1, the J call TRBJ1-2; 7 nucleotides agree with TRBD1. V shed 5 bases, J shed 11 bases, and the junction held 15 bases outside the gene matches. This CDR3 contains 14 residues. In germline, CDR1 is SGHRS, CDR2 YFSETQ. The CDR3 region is CASRQQGPEQTYTF. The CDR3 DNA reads TGCGCCAGCAGACAACAGGGGCCGGAACAAACGTACACCTTC.

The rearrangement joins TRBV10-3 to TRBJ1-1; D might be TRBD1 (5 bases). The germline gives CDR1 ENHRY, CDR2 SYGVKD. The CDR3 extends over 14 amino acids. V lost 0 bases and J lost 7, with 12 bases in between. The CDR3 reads CAISESQGAGEAFF. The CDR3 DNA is TGTGCCATCAGTGAGTCCCAAGGGGCGGGTGAAGCTTTCTTT.

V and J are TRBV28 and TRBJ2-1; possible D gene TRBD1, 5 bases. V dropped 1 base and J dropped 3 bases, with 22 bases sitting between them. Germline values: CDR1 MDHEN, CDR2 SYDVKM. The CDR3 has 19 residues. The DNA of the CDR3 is TGTGCCAGCAGTTTATCCGCGACCAGGGTGTGGGTCAGCTACAATGAGCAGTTCTTC. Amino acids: CASSLSATRVWVSYNEQFF.

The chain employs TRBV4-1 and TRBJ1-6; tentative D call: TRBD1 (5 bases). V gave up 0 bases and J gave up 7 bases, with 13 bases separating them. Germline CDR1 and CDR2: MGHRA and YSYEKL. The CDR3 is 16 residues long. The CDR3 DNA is TGCGCCAGCAGCCAAGATCGGGCGGGACCGAATTCACCCCTCCACTTT. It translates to CASSQDRAGPNSPLHF.

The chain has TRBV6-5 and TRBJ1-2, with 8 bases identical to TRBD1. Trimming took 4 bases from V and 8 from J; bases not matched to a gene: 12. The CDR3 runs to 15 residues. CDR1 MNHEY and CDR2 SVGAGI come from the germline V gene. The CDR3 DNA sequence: TGTGCCAGCAGTTCCGCAGGACAGGGACCTAGGGGCTACACCTTC. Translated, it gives CASSSAGQGPRGYTF.

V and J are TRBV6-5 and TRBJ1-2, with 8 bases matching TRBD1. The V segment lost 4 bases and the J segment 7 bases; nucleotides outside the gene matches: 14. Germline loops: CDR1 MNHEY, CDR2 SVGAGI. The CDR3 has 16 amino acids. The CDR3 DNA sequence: TGTGCCAGCAGTTCAACTGGACAGGGTTTGGCACTTGGCTACACCTTC. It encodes CASSSTGQGLALGYTF.